This is a list of T cell receptor beta chains from one sample in a study of blood T cell repertoires in COVID-19. Method: immunoSEQ multiplex PCR; TCRdb's copy keeps in-frame clones and lacks some. Among some 200,000 clones listed, roughly 90% were seen once. The source material was PBMCs or T cells enriched from blood (not recorded which). Receptors originate from a woman under 30 who had recovered from COVID-19. Both conserved end residues are part of each CDR3. A D gene is named only where the DNA matches it firmly. Clone sizes are given selectively: once, few, many, or a class where the clone is expanded.

v_call: TRBV18
clone_size: .
d_call: .
j_call: TRBJ1-1
cdr3_aa: CASSPIQGVNTEAFF
cdr3_nt: TGTGCCAGCTCACCTATCCAGGGTGTCAACACTGAAGCTTTCTTT

v_call: TRBV14
clone_size: .
d_call: TRBD1
j_call: TRBJ1-6
cdr3_aa: CASSLAGTGGSSPLHF
cdr3_nt: TGTGCCAGCAGCTTAGCGGGGACAGGGGGCAGTTCACCCCTCCACTTT

v_call: TRBV28
clone_size: .
d_call: .
j_call: TRBJ2-1
cdr3_aa: CASSPSRIPFF
cdr3_nt: TGTGCCAGCAGCCCCTCGCGGATACCGTTCTTC

v_call: TRBV4-1
clone_size: .
d_call: .
j_call: TRBJ2-1
cdr3_aa: CASSQGSSSFANEQFF
cdr3_nt: TGCGCCAGCAGCCAAGGTTCTAGCTCATTTGCAAATGAGCAGTTCTTC

v_call: TRBV28
clone_size: .
d_call: .
j_call: TRBJ2-3
cdr3_aa: CASSLYGGTSVITDTQYF
cdr3_nt: TGTGCCAGCAGTTTATATGGGGGGACCTCGGTAATCACAGATACGCAGTATTTT

v_call: TRBV7-2
clone_size: .
d_call: TRBD1
j_call: TRBJ2-5
cdr3_aa: CASSEGQALWGTQYF
cdr3_nt: TGTGCCAGCAGCGAAGGACAGGCGCTATGGGGGACCCAGTACTTC

v_call: TRBV27
clone_size: .
d_call: TRBD1
j_call: TRBJ2-2
cdr3_aa: CASSQGDGGELFF
cdr3_nt: TGTGCCAGTTCCCAGGGGGATGGCGGGGAGCTGTTTTTT

v_call: TRBV7-2
clone_size: .
d_call: .
j_call: TRBJ1-6
cdr3_aa: CASSTQRQARHNSPLHF
cdr3_nt: TGTGCCAGCAGCACCCAGCGACAGGCGAGACATAATTCACCCCTCCACTTT

v_call: TRBV18
clone_size: .
d_call: TRBD1
j_call: TRBJ2-1
cdr3_aa: CASSPKNGTGKTYNEQFF
cdr3_nt: TGTGCCAGCTCACCAAAAAACGGGACAGGGAAGACCTACAATGAGCAGTTCTTC

v_call: TRBV12-3/TRBV12-4
clone_size: .
d_call: .
j_call: TRBJ2-1
cdr3_aa: CASSFIHEQFF
cdr3_nt: TGTGCCAGCAGTTTTATCCATGAGCAGTTCTTC

v_call: TRBV3-1/TRBV3-2
clone_size: .
d_call: .
j_call: TRBJ2-7
cdr3_aa: CASSLGGGARYF
cdr3_nt: TGTGCCAGCAGCCTTGGAGGGGGCGCTCGGTACTTC

v_call: TRBV12-3/TRBV12-4
clone_size: .
d_call: .
j_call: TRBJ1-3
cdr3_aa: CASSLSSGNTIYF
cdr3_nt: TGTGCCAGCAGTTTATCATCTGGAAACACCATATATTTT

v_call: TRBV6-2/TRBV6-3
clone_size: .
d_call: .
j_call: TRBJ1-1
cdr3_aa: CASSYYGSEAFF
cdr3_nt: TGTGCCAGCAGTTACTACGGGAGTGAAGCTTTCTTT

v_call: TRBV2
clone_size: few
d_call: .
j_call: TRBJ1-1
cdr3_aa: CASSVLRENTEAFF
cdr3_nt: TGTGCCAGCAGTGTCCTACGGGAGAACACTGAAGCTTTCTTT

v_call: TRBV5-1
clone_size: .
d_call: TRBD2
j_call: TRBJ2-1
cdr3_aa: CASSLGLAGALGNEQFF
cdr3_nt: TGCGCCAGCAGCTTGGGGCTAGCGGGCGCCCTAGGGAATGAGCAGTTCTTC

v_call: TRBV28
clone_size: .
d_call: .
j_call: TRBJ2-7
cdr3_aa: CASMGRLGRGSYEQYF
cdr3_nt: TGTGCCAGCATGGGGCGTTTAGGCAGGGGCTCCTACGAGCAGTACTTC

v_call: TRBV18
clone_size: .
d_call: .
j_call: TRBJ2-3
cdr3_aa: CASSPPSGVDTQYF
cdr3_nt: TGTGCCAGCTCACCACCGAGTGGAGTAGATACGCAGTATTTT

v_call: TRBV27
clone_size: .
d_call: .
j_call: TRBJ1-6
cdr3_aa: CASRPPLRGSNSPLHF
cdr3_nt: TGTGCCAGCAGGCCCCCATTGAGGGGGTCTAATTCACCCCTCCACTTT

v_call: TRBV11-2
clone_size: .
d_call: .
j_call: TRBJ2-7
cdr3_aa: CASSWTRSSYEQYF
cdr3_nt: TGTGCCAGCAGCTGGACAAGGAGCTCCTACGAGCAGTACTTC

v_call: TRBV28
clone_size: .
d_call: .
j_call: TRBJ2-3
cdr3_aa: CASSISGQGPPDTQYF
cdr3_nt: TGTGCCAGCAGCATTAGCGGGCAGGGGCCCCCGGATACGCAGTATTTT

v_call: TRBV2
clone_size: .
d_call: TRBD1
j_call: TRBJ1-5
cdr3_aa: CASSRTGGGNQPQHF
cdr3_nt: TGTGCCAGCAGTCGCACAGGGGGAGGGAATCAGCCCCAGCATTTT

v_call: TRBV28
clone_size: .
d_call: .
j_call: TRBJ1-1
cdr3_aa: CASRLSNTEAFF
cdr3_nt: TGTGCCAGCAGACTATCGAACACTGAAGCTTTCTTT

v_call: TRBV3-1/TRBV3-2
clone_size: .
d_call: TRBD2
j_call: TRBJ2-7
cdr3_aa: CASSQPRASGSTEQYF
cdr3_nt: TGTGCCAGCAGCCAACCACGGGCTAGCGGATCTACCGAGCAGTACTTC

v_call: TRBV19
clone_size: .
d_call: .
j_call: TRBJ1-5
cdr3_aa: CASSITGSNQPQHF
cdr3_nt: TGTGCCAGTAGTATTACGGGGAGCAATCAGCCCCAGCATTTT

v_call: TRBV14
clone_size: .
d_call: .
j_call: TRBJ2-7
cdr3_aa: CASSQDRDSYEQYF
cdr3_nt: TGTGCCAGCAGCCAAGACAGGGACTCCTACGAGCAGTACTTC

v_call: TRBV6-5
clone_size: .
d_call: TRBD1
j_call: TRBJ1-5
cdr3_aa: CASRGTGEDQPQHF
cdr3_nt: TGTGCCAGCAGAGGTACAGGGGAGGATCAGCCCCAGCATTTT

v_call: TRBV5-6
clone_size: .
d_call: .
j_call: TRBJ1-2
cdr3_aa: CASSLLRGAPLYYGYTF
cdr3_nt: TGTGCCAGCAGCCTCCTCCGGGGGGCCCCGCTTTACTATGGCTACACCTTC

v_call: TRBV24-1
clone_size: .
d_call: TRBD1
j_call: TRBJ2-7
cdr3_aa: CATSDPGTGPEQYF
cdr3_nt: TGTGCCACCAGTGATCCCGGGACAGGGCCCGAGCAGTACTTC

v_call: TRBV2
clone_size: .
d_call: TRBD2
j_call: TRBJ2-2
cdr3_aa: CATNSGTLSGELFF
cdr3_nt: TGTGCCACCAATAGCGGGACGCTCTCCGGGGAGCTGTTTTTT

v_call: TRBV29-1
clone_size: .
d_call: .
j_call: TRBJ2-1
cdr3_aa: CSAFSYNEQFF
cdr3_nt: TGCAGCGCCTTCTCCTACAATGAGCAGTTCTTC

v_call: TRBV28
clone_size: .
d_call: .
j_call: TRBJ2-1
cdr3_aa: CASSLSPHEQFF
cdr3_nt: TGTGCCAGCAGTTTAAGCCCGCATGAGCAGTTCTTC

v_call: TRBV7-3
clone_size: .
d_call: .
j_call: TRBJ2-3
cdr3_aa: CASSSSTVTDTQYF
cdr3_nt: TGTGCCAGCAGCTCCTCGACAGTAACAGATACGCAGTATTTT

v_call: TRBV19
clone_size: .
d_call: .
j_call: TRBJ2-7
cdr3_aa: CASRGTTPNEQYF
cdr3_nt: TGTGCCAGTAGAGGTACTACACCAAACGAGCAGTACTTC

v_call: TRBV7-2
clone_size: .
d_call: TRBD1
j_call: TRBJ2-3
cdr3_aa: CASSEWGQGYTDTQYF
cdr3_nt: TGTGCCAGCAGCGAGTGGGGACAGGGGTACACAGATACGCAGTATTTT

v_call: TRBV5-1
clone_size: .
d_call: TRBD1
j_call: TRBJ2-5
cdr3_aa: CASSPSTGRQETQYF
cdr3_nt: TGCGCCAGCAGCCCATCGACAGGGCGCCAAGAGACCCAGTACTTC

v_call: TRBV9
clone_size: .
d_call: TRBD1
j_call: TRBJ2-7
cdr3_aa: CASSAGGSDEQYF
cdr3_nt: TGTGCCAGCAGCGCAGGGGGTAGCGACGAGCAGTACTTC

v_call: TRBV7-9
clone_size: few
d_call: .
j_call: TRBJ1-5
cdr3_aa: CASSPGGNQPQHF
cdr3_nt: TGTGCCAGCAGCCCCGGGGGGAATCAGCCCCAGCATTTT

v_call: TRBV28
clone_size: .
d_call: .
j_call: TRBJ2-1
cdr3_aa: CASSFRAHNEQFF
cdr3_nt: TGTGCCAGCAGTTTTCGCGCGCACAATGAGCAGTTCTTC

v_call: TRBV10-3
clone_size: .
d_call: .
j_call: TRBJ2-7
cdr3_aa: CATGVLRDEQYF
cdr3_nt: TGTGCCACGGGTGTATTGAGGGACGAGCAGTACTTC

v_call: TRBV19
clone_size: .
d_call: TRBD1
j_call: TRBJ2-4
cdr3_aa: CASSAFGTGKNIQYF
cdr3_nt: TGTGCCAGTAGTGCGTTCGGGACAGGCAAAAACATTCAGTACTTC